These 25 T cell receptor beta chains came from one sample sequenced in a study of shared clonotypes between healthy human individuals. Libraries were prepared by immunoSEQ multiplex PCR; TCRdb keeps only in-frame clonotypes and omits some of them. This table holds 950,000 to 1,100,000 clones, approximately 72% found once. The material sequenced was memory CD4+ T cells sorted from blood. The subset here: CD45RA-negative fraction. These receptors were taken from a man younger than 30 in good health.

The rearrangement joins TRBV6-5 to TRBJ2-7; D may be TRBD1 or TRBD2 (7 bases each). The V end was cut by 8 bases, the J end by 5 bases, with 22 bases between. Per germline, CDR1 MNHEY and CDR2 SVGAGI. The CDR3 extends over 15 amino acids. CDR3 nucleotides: TGTGCCAGCCGCCTCGGGGGAGGGGGCCCTGACGAGCAGTACTTC. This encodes CASRLGGGGPDEQYF.

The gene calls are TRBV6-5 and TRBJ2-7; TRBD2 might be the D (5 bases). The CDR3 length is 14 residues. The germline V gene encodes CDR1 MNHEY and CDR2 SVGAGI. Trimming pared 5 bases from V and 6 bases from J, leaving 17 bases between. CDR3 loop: CASSNGAGMGEQYF. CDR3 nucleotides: TGTGCCAGCAGTAACGGCGCCGGGATGGGCGAGCAGTACTTC.

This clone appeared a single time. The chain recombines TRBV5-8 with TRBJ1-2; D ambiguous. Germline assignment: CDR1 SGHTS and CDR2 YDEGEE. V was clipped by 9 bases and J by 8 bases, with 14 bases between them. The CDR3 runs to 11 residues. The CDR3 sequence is CATARGAGYTF. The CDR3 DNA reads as TGTGCCACCGCTCGCGGTGCGGGCTACACCTTC.

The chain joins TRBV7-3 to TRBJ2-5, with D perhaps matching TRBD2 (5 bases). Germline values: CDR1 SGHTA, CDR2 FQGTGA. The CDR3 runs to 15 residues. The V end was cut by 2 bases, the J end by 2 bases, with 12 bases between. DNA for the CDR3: TGTGCCAGCAGCTTAGACGGGAAGCGGCAAGAGACCCAGTACTTC. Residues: CASSLDGKRQETQYF.

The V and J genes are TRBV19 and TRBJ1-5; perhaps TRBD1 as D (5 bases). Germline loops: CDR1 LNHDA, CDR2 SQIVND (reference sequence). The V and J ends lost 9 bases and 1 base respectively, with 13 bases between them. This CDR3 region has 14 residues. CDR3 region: CASRVGLSNQPQHF. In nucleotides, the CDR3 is TGTGCCAGCCGGGTGGGGCTCAGCAATCAGCCCCAGCATTTT.

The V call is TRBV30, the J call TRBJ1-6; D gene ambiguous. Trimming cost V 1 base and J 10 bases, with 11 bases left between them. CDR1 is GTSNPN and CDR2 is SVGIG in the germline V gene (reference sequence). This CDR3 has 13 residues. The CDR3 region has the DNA TGTGCCTGGAGTGGCCAATCCCAGTCACCCCTCCACTTT. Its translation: CAWSGQSQSPLHF.

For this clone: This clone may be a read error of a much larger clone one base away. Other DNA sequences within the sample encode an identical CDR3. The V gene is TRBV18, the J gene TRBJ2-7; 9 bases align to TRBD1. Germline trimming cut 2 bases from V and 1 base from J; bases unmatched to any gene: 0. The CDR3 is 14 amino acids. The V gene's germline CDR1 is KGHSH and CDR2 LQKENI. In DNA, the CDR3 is TGTGCCAGCTCACCAGGACAGGGGTCCTACGAGCAGTACTTC. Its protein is CASSPGQGSYEQYF.

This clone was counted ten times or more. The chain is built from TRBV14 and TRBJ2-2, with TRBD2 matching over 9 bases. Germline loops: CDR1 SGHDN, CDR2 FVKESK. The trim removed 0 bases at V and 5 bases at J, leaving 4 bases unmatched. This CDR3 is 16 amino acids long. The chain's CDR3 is CASSQETSGGTGELFF. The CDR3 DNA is TGTGCCAGCAGCCAAGAGACTAGCGGTGGGACCGGGGAGCTGTTTTTT.

CDR3 in DNA: TGCGCCAGCAGCTTGTTTGGGGGCCAGAATGAGCAGTTCTTC. Amino acids: CASSLFGGQNEQFF. The chain carries TRBV5-1 and TRBJ2-1; perhaps TRBD1 as D (6 bases). The CDR3 runs 14 residues. Deletions cut 1 base from V and 7 bases from J, with 12 bases between. CDR1 and CDR2 from the germline V gene are SGHRS and YFSETQ. Based on the CDR3 plus reference TRBV5-1 and TRBJ2-1, the full variable domain is KAGVTQTPRYLIKTRGQQVTLSCSPISGHRSVSWYQQTPGQGLQFLFEYFSETQRNKGNFPGRFSGRQFSNSRSEMNVSTLELGDSALYLCASSLFGGQNEQFFGPGTRLTVL.

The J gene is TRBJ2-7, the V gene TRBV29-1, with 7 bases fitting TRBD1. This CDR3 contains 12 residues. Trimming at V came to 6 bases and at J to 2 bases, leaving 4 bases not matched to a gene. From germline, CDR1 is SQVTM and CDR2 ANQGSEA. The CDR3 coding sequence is TGCAGCGTGTCGACAGGGACCTACGAGCAGTACTTC. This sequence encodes CSVSTGTYEQYF.

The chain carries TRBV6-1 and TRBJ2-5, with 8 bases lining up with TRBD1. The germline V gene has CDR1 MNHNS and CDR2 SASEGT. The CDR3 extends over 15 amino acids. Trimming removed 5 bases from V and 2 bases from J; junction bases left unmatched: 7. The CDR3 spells CASSRGQVSQETQYF. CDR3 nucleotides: TGTGCCAGCAGTCGGGGACAGGTCTCTCAAGAGACCCAGTACTTC.

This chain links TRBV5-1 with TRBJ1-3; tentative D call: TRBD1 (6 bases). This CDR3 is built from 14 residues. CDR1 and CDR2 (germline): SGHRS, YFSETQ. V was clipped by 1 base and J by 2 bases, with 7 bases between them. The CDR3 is CASSLRGAGNTIYF. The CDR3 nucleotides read TGCGCCAGCAGCTTGAGGGGGGCTGGAAACACCATATATTTT.

The CDR3 DNA sequence: TGCAGCGTTGAAAGGGACCACTATGGCTACACCTTC. It codes for CSVERDHYGYTF. This chain joins TRBV29-1 and TRBJ1-2; D perhaps matches TRBD1 (5 bases). This CDR3 has 12 amino acids. Per the germline V gene, CDR1 is SQVTM and CDR2 is ANQGSEA. V lost 2 bases, J lost 3 bases, and 7 bases lay in between.

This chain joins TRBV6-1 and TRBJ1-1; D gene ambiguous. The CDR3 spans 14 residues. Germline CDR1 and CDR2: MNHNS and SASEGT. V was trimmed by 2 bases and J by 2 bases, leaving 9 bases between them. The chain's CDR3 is CASSEQFLNTEAFF. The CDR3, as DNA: TGTGCCAGCAGTGAACAGTTTCTTAACACTGAAGCTTTCTTT.

The CDR3 here is CASSQANYGYTF. In DNA form, the CDR3 reads TGTGCCAGTTCCCAGGCTAACTATGGCTACACCTTC. This chain joins TRBV18 and TRBJ1-2, with unresolved D. The CDR3 length is 12 residues. Trimming pared 9 bases from V and 0 bases from J, leaving 8 bases between. CDR1 and CDR2 from the germline V gene are KGHSH and LQKENI. The full variable domain, with the rest looked up from reference TRBV18 and TRBJ1-2, is NAGVMQNPRHLVRRRGQEARLRCSPMKGHSHVYWYRQLPEEGLKFMVYLQKENIIDESGMPKERFSAEFPKEGPSILRIQQVVRGDSAAYFCASSQANYGYTFGSGTRLTVV.

The CDR3 reads CASSPGTRTSYEQYF. DNA for the CDR3: TGTGCCAGCAGCCCCGGGACGCGAACCTCCTACGAGCAGTACTTC. V gene TRBV5-6 combines with J gene TRBJ2-7, with D perhaps matching TRBD1 or TRBD2 (5 bases each). The CDR3 extends over 15 amino acids. CDR1 is SGHDT and CDR2 is YYEEEE in the germline V gene. Trimming left V 4 bases short and J 0 bases short, with 14 bases between.

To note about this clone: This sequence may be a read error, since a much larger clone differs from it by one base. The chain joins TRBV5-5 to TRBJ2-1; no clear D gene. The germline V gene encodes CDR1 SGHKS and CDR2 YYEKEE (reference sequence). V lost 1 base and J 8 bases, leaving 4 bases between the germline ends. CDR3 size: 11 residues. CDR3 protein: CASSLRDEQFF. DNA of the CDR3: TGTGCCAGCAGCTTGCGAGATGAGCAGTTCTTC.

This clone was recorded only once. CDR3 sequence (DNA): TGTGCCAGCAGTGAGGGGCCCACTGAAGCTTTCTTT. Translated, it gives CASSEGPTEAFF. The chain carries TRBV6-6 and TRBJ1-1; possibly TRBD1 for D (5 bases). CDR1 is MNHNY and CDR2 is SVGAGI in the germline V gene (reference sequence). The CDR3 consists of 12 residues. The ends were cut back, 5 bases at V and 4 bases at J, with 8 bases in the middle.

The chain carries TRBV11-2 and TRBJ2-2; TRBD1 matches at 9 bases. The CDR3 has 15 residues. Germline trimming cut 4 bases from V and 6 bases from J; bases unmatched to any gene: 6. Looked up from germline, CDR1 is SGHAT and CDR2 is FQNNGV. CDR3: CASSWGQGAPGELFF. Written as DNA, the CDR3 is TGTGCCAGCAGCTGGGGACAGGGAGCCCCCGGGGAGCTGTTTTTT.

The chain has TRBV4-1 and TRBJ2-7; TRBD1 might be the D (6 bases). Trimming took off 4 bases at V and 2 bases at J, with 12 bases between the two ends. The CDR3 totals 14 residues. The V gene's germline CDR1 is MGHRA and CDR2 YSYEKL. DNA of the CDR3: TGCGCCAGCAGCCCCAGACAGGACCCCTACGAGCAGTACTTC. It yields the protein CASSPRQDPYEQYF.

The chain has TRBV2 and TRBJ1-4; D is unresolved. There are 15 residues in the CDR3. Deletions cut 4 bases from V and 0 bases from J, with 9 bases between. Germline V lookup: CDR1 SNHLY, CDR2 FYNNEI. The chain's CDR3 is CASSVSSATNEKLFF. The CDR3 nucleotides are TGTGCCAGCAGTGTCAGTTCTGCAACTAATGAAAAACTGTTTTTT.

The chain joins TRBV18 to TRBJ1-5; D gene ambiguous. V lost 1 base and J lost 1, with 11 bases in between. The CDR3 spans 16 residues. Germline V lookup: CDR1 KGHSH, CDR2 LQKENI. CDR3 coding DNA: TGTGCCAGCTCACCACTGGGGATTGGAAGCAATCAGCCCCAGCATTTT. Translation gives CASSPLGIGSNQPQHF.

CDR3 region: CASSEFGGYTSYGYTF. As DNA, the CDR3 is TGCGCCAGCAGTGAGTTCGGAGGGTATACAAGCTATGGCTACACCTTC. This chain connects TRBV10-2 to TRBJ1-2; D unresolved. The CDR3 contains 16 residues. The V gene's germline CDR1 is WSHSY and CDR2 SAAADI. V lost 1 base, J lost 4 bases, and 16 bases lay in between.

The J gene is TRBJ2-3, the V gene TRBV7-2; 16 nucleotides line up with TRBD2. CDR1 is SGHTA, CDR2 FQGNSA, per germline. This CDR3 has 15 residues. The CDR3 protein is CAPGLAGGGTDTQYF. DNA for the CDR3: TGTGCGCCGGGACTAGCGGGAGGGGGCACAGATACGCAGTATTTT. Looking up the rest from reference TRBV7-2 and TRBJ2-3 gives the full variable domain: GAGVSQSPSNKVTEKGKDVELRCDPISGHTALYWYRQSLGQGLEFLIYFQGNSAPDKSGLPSDRFSAERTGGSVSTLTIQRTQQEDSAVYLCAPGLAGGGTDTQYFGPGTRLTVL.

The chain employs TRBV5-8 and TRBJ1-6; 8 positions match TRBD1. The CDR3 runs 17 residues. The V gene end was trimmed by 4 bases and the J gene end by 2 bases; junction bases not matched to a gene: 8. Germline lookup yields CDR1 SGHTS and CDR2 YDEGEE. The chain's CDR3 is CASSHRDRRPYNSPLHF. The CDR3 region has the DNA TGTGCCAGCAGCCACCGGGACAGGCGCCCCTATAATTCACCCCTCCACTTT.